The text below deals with one TCR beta chain. The V end lost 0 bases, the J end lost 0 bases, and 10 bases lay between the germline ends. The CDR3 spans 15 residues. The germline V gene has CDR1 SGDLS and CDR2 YYNGEE. The authors ran a second PCR of roughly 7 to 11 cycles using a sample-barcoded 5' primer and a J-beta primer mix. One entry per CDR3 protein results from TCRdb running MiXCR on the 5' RACE reads. The sample includes 700,000 to 850,000 distinct CDR3 sequences, about 34% of them seen just once. The data stem from a study of blood T cells in healthy people across ages. The sequence came from a man aged 18 to 29 in good health. This chain uses TRBV9 with TRBJ2-7; D gene uncertain. Sequencing was done on a sample of blood. The CDR3 reads CASSVALRSSYEQYF. As DNA, the CDR3 is TGTGCCAGCAGCGTAGCTCTGAGAAGCTCCTACGAGCAGTACTTC.